Below are 14 T cell receptor beta chains sequenced from a single sample in a study of cytomegalovirus exposure and HLA in healthy donors (TCRdb year 2017). Library preparation employed the immunoSEQ multiplex PCR assay. For the multiplex PCR, a mixture combining 60 forward primers for TCR Vbeta segments and 13 reverse primers for TCR Jbeta segments was used. TCRdb carries this immuneACCESS record with in-frame sequences only. Its versions omit some clonotypes, under half of them owing to an unresolved V gene in the studies checked, with the rest unexplained. This sample gives approximately 280,000 clones in total; 86% of them show up just once. Jointly, the top ten make up less than 4.5% of the sample. Sequencing input: PBMCs. These receptors all come from a man between 40 and 49 years old in good health and CMV-seropositive.

This sequence joins TRBV4-1 and TRBJ2-1, with 12 positions matching TRBD2. The V segment lost 0 bases and the J segment 8 bases; nucleotides outside the gene matches: 8. This CDR3 is 17 amino acids long. The germline CDR1 and CDR2 sequences are MGHRA and YSYEKL. CDR3 sequence reads: CASSQDPLAGGWDEQFF. CDR3 in DNA: TGCGCCAGCAGCCAAGATCCCCTAGCGGGAGGGTGGGATGAGCAGTTCTTC.

The chain employs TRBV27 and TRBJ2-7, with D perhaps TRBD1 (7 bases). The germline V and J ends were trimmed by 0 bases and 6 bases, with 12 bases remaining between them. Germline V CDR1 and CDR2: MNHEY, SMNVEV (reference sequence). CDR3 length equals 14 residues. CDR3: CASSLSRGEPEQYF. Written as DNA, the CDR3 is TGTGCCAGCAGTTTATCCAGGGGGGAGCCCGAGCAGTACTTC.

The chain couples TRBV19 to TRBJ2-7; 10 positions agree with TRBD2. The V and J ends lost 3 bases and 1 base, in that order; junction bases with no gene match: 0. Germline CDR1 and CDR2: LNHDA and SQIVND (reference sequence). The CDR3 is 14 residues long. The CDR3: CASSISGRSYEQYF. CDR3 nucleotides: TGTGCCAGTAGTATTAGCGGGAGGTCCTACGAGCAGTACTTC.

The V gene is TRBV7-9, the J gene TRBJ2-3, with D possibly being TRBD2 (6 bases). The CDR3 covers 16 residues. Trimming took off 4 bases at V and 4 bases at J, with 18 bases between the two ends. Germline V gives CDR1 SEHNR, CDR2 FQNEAQ (reference sequence). The CDR3 DNA follows: TGTGCCAGCAGCTCGACCCTAGCGTCTCTGTCAGATACGCAGTATTTT. Amino acid sequence: CASSSTLASLSDTQYF.

This sequence joins TRBV5-1 and TRBJ1-4, with 8 bases fitting TRBD1. Trimming removed 4 bases from V and 4 bases from J; junction bases left unmatched: 6. The CDR3 length is 15 residues. Per the germline V gene, CDR1 is SGHRS and CDR2 is YFSETQ. The CDR3 DNA follows: TGCGCCAGCAGCGAGTACAGGGGGGTTAATGAAAAACTGTTTTTT. The encoded protein is CASSEYRGVNEKLFF.

The rearrangement uses TRBV28 and TRBJ2-7, with 13 bases fitting TRBD2. Per the germline V gene, CDR1 is MDHEN and CDR2 is SYDVKM. J gave up 7 bases and V 9 bases, and 3 bases lay outside the gene matches. The CDR3 has 12 amino acids. The CDR3 DNA reads as TGTGCCAGTACTAGCGGGAGGGGAGAGCAGTACTTC. This translates into CASTSGRGEQYF.

J is TRBJ1-2 and V is TRBV19; D ambiguous. The CDR3 length is 14 residues. Germline V gene lookup returns CDR1 LNHDA and CDR2 SQIVND (reference sequence). V was trimmed by 3 bases and J by 2 bases, leaving 10 bases between them. CDR3 DNA: TGTGCCAGTAGTATCGGCGGCGACAACTATGGCTACACCTTC. Protein sequence: CASSIGGDNYGYTF.

The count of this clone is one. The V gene is TRBV29-1, the J gene TRBJ2-3; D unclear. V was trimmed by 6 bases and J by 7 bases, leaving 20 bases between them. CDR1 SQVTM and CDR2 ANQGSEA come from the germline V gene. The CDR3 consists of 14 residues. CDR3 coding DNA: TGCAGCGTCGTTCTACCTGCGATGGGCTATACGCAGTATTTT. Translation: CSVVLPAMGYTQYF.

The rearrangement links TRBV5-1 to TRBJ2-7, with D unclear. The CDR3 spans 12 residues. Trimming stripped 4 bases from V and 2 bases from J, with 7 bases between. CDR1 is SGHRS, CDR2 YFSETQ, per germline. The chain's CDR3 is CASSRSPYEQYF. CDR3 DNA sequence: TGCGCCAGCAGCCGCAGTCCCTACGAGCAGTACTTC.

This chain uses TRBV4-1 with TRBJ2-7; D is possibly TRBD2 (5 bases). The V end lost 0 bases, the J end lost 2 bases, and 11 bases lay between the germline ends. The CDR3 spans 15 residues. CDR1 and CDR2 from the germline V gene are MGHRA and YSYEKL. CDR3 sequence reads: CASSQETGRAYEQYF. The CDR3, as DNA: TGCGCCAGCAGCCAAGAGACTGGGCGGGCCTACGAGCAGTACTTC.

J is TRBJ2-2 and V is TRBV6-5; 11 bases align to TRBD2. The junction had 4 bases not matched to a gene; V was cut back by 4 bases and J by 3 bases. The CDR3 is 16 amino acids. Germline V lookup: CDR1 MNHEY, CDR2 SVGAGI. This CDR3 is CASSSLAGGHTGELFF. The CDR3 nucleotides read TGTGCCAGCAGTTCCCTAGCGGGAGGTCACACCGGGGAGCTGTTTTTT.

Note on this clone: Within the sample, other DNA sequences also encode this same CDR3. The V gene is TRBV19, the J gene TRBJ1-1; 7 bases fit TRBD1. Germline assignment: CDR1 LNHDA and CDR2 SQIVND (reference sequence). The V segment lost 7 bases and the J segment 4 bases; nucleotides outside the gene matches: 6. The CDR3 is made up of 13 amino acids. The CDR3 protein is CASTVGGVTEAFF. CDR3 in DNA: TGTGCCAGTACCGTAGGGGGCGTCACTGAAGCTTTCTTT.

The J gene is TRBJ2-5, the V gene TRBV4-1; tentatively, D is TRBD2 (6 bases). CDR1 and CDR2 (germline): MGHRA, YSYEKL. The V end lost 2 bases, the J end lost 4 bases, and 17 bases lay between the germline ends. The CDR3 consists of 16 residues. CDR3 sequence reads: CASSQYLGEDLETQYF. The CDR3 coding sequence is TGCGCCAGCAGCCAATATTTGGGGGAGGACCTAGAGACCCAGTACTTC.

The rearrangement links TRBV18 to TRBJ2-5; 8 positions agree with TRBD1. The germline V gene encodes CDR1 KGHSH and CDR2 LQKENI. This CDR3 has 16 amino acids. The V segment lost 3 bases and the J segment 4 bases; nucleotides outside the gene matches: 10. The CDR3 DNA reads TGTGCCAGCTCACCGCGGACAGGGCAAACCAGAGAGACCCAGTACTTC. This gives the protein CASSPRTGQTRETQYF.